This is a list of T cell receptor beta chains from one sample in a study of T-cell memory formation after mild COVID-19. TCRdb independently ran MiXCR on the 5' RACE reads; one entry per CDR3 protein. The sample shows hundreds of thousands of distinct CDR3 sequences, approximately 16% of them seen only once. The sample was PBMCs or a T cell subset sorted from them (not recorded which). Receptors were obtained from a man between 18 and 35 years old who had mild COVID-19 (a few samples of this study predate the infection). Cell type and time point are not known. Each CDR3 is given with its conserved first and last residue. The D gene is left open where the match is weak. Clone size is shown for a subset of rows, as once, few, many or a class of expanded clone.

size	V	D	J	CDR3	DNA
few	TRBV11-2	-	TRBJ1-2	CASSLDAAGRIRSYTF	TGTGCCAGCAGCTTAGACGCGGCAGGGCGCATCCGGAGCTACACCTTC
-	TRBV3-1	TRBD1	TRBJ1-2	CASTPGQALGNYGYTF	TGTGCCAGCACCCCGGGACAGGCCTTGGGTAACTATGGCTACACCTTC
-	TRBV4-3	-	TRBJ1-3	CASSPRQLSSGNTIYF	TGCGCCAGCAGCCCCAGACAGCTGAGCTCTGGAAACACCATATATTTT
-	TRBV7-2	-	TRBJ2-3	CASSLVPHGGGTDTQYF	TGTGCCAGCAGCTTAGTCCCCCATGGCGGGGGCACAGATACGCAGTATTTT
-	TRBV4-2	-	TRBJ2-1	CASSQGETVYNEQFF	TGTGCCAGCAGCCAAGGGGAGACAGTCTACAATGAGCAGTTCTTC
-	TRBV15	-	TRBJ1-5	CATSWGNSNQPQHF	TGTGCCACCAGTTGGGGTAATAGCAATCAGCCCCAGCATTTT
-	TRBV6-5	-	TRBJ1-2	CASSYGGGIDYGYTF	TGTGCCAGCAGTTACGGCGGGGGGATAGACTATGGCTACACCTTC
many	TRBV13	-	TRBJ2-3	CASSFRVSTDTQYF	TGTGCCAGCAGCTTTAGGGTGAGCACAGATACGCAGTATTTT
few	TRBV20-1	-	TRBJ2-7	CSAPPDGQNEQYF	TGCAGTGCTCCCCCGGACGGCCAGAACGAGCAGTACTTC
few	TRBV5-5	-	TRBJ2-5	CAIPRGSETQYF	TGTGCCATCCCAAGGGGCTCAGAGACCCAGTACTTC
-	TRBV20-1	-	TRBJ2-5	CSARDGGWGETQYF	TGCAGTGCTAGGGATGGGGGATGGGGGGAGACCCAGTACTTC
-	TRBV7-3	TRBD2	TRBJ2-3	CASSVAGSSTDTQYF	TGTGCCAGCAGTGTAGCGGGGAGTAGCACAGATACGCAGTATTTT
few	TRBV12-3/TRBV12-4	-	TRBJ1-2	CASSFRGAGGYTF	TGTGCCAGCAGTTTTAGAGGAGCTGGTGGCTACACCTTC
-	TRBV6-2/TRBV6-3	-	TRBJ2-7	CASSYVGRGSYEQYF	TGTGCCAGCAGTTACGTCGGCCGGGGCTCCTACGAGCAGTACTTC
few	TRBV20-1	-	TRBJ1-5	CSARDGQNNQPQHF	TGCAGTGCTAGGGACGGACAGAACAATCAGCCCCAGCATTTT
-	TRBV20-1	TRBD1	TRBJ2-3	CSASTGGTDTQYF	TGCAGTGCTTCGACAGGGGGCACAGATACGCAGTATTTT
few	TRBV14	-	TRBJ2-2	CASSQGSTGPGELFF	TGTGCCAGCAGCCAAGGTTCGACAGGCCCCGGGGAGCTGTTTTTT
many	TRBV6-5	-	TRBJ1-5	CASRKQGGGGQPQHF	TGTGCCAGCAGAAAACAGGGAGGAGGGGGTCAGCCCCAGCATTTT
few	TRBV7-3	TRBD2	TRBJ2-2	CASSPKLAGARRNTGELFF	TGTGCCAGCAGCCCAAAACTAGCGGGGGCTCGCAGGAACACCGGGGAGCTGTTTTTT
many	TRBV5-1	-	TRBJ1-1	CASSSGMNTEAFF	TGTGCCAGCAGCTCGGGGATGAACACTGAAGCTTTCTTT